The 30 T cell receptor beta chains below come from one sample, sequenced in a study of control samples from healthy donors and cancer patients. Sequenced by immunoSEQ multiplex PCR; TCRdb stores in-frame clones only, minus some. The profile shows about 69,000 clones, approximately 89% of them singletons. Sequencing used PBMCs. These receptors all stem from a man in his sixties with lung cancer.

This chain connects TRBV18 to TRBJ2-5; tentatively, D is TRBD2 (5 bases). Trimming stripped 7 bases from V and 2 bases from J, with 11 bases between. From germline, CDR1 is KGHSH and CDR2 LQKENI. The CDR3 runs 13 residues. Here the CDR3 reads CASFLGVQETQYF. CDR3 bases: TGTGCCAGCTTCCTCGGGGTTCAAGAGACCCAGTACTTC.

The chain uses TRBV23-1 and TRBJ2-5; D is unresolved. TRBV23-1 is an ORF, and what it does is uncertain. The CDR3 spans 15 residues. Trimming removed 4 bases at V and 4 bases at J, with 16 bases between. CDR3 DNA sequence: TGCGCCAGCAGTCGAGCGACCCTAAGGACAGAGACCCAGTACTTC. Protein product: CASSRATLRTETQYF.

The genes are TRBV24-1 and TRBJ2-3, with D perhaps matching TRBD2 (6 bases). Trimming shortened V by 4 bases and J by 5 bases, and 9 bases separated the two germline ends. CDR1 KGHDR and CDR2 SFDVKD come from the germline V gene. The CDR3 loop spans 13 amino acids. The DNA for the CDR3 is TGTGCCACCAGTGACGGAGGGGTAGATACGCAGTATTTT. Its translation: CATSDGGVDTQYF.

The V and J genes are TRBV5-4 and TRBJ2-3; 10 bases map to TRBD2. The length of the CDR3 is 16 residues. Germline values: CDR1 SGHNT, CDR2 YYREEE (reference sequence). V shed 0 bases and J 2 bases; nucleotides not matched to a gene: 3. CDR3 DNA: TGTGCCAGCAGCTTGGGCAGCGGGGGGGTCACAGATACGCAGTATTTT. It yields the protein CASSLGSGGVTDTQYF. Drawing the rest from reference TRBV5-4 and TRBJ2-3, the complete variable domain is ETGVTQSPTHLIKTRGQQVTLRCSSQSGHNTVSWYQQALGQGPQFIFQYYREEENGRGNFPPRFSGLQFPNYSSELNVNALELDDSALYLCASSLGSGGVTDTQYFGPGTRLTVL.

The chain joins TRBV9 to TRBJ1-2, with no clear D. CDR1 and CDR2 (germline): SGDLS, YYNGEE. V lost 0 bases and J lost 8, with 17 bases in between. The CDR3 is made up of 15 amino acids. The DNA of the CDR3 is TGTGCCAGCAGCGTAGCCCCGGGCAGGCGGGGAGGCTACACCTTC. This translates into CASSVAPGRRGGYTF.

V usage is TRBV9 and J usage is TRBJ1-2, with D perhaps TRBD1 (5 bases). This CDR3 spans 16 amino acids. From germline, CDR1 is SGDLS and CDR2 YYNGEE. Trimming stripped 4 bases from V and 8 bases from J, with 24 bases between. CDR3 DNA: TGTGCCAGCAGCCCCTCTACCAGGGAGGGGTGGGAAGGCTACACCTTC. Its protein is CASSPSTREGWEGYTF.

The gene calls are TRBV6-5 and TRBJ2-2; no reliable D call. Between the trimmed V and J ends, which lost 7 bases and 6 bases, there was a span of 12 bases. This CDR3 has 13 residues. CDR1 and CDR2 (germline): MNHEY, SVGAGI. CDR3 bases: TGTGCCAGCAACGCAGGTGGGGCCGGGGAGCTGTTTTTT. Translation: CASNAGGAGELFF.

The chain recombines TRBV7-2 with TRBJ1-3; the match to TRBD1 covers 7 bases. The ends lost 6 bases at V and 0 bases at J; junction bases unmatched: 5. The CDR3 is 15 residues long. The germline gives CDR1 SGHTA, CDR2 FQGNSA. In nucleotides, the CDR3 is TGTGCCAGCAGTCTCGACAGGGTCTCTGGAAACACCATATATTTT. Protein: CASSLDRVSGNTIYF.

The CDR3 loop reads CAWKLYSTDTQYF. The CDR3, as DNA: TGTGCCTGGAAATTATACAGCACAGATACGCAGTATTTT. The chain employs TRBV30 and TRBJ2-3; no firm D call. Germline V gene lookup returns CDR1 GTSNPN and CDR2 SVGIG (reference sequence). The CDR3 is 13 amino acids. Trimming left V 4 bases short and J 0 bases short, with 8 bases between.

This clone is labeled medium-sized (0.01 to 0.1%). The chain is built from TRBV9 and TRBJ1-2; TRBD1 matches at 7 bases. Germline assignment: CDR1 SGDLS and CDR2 YYNGEE. The V and J ends lost 3 bases and 2 bases, in that order; junction bases with no gene match: 4. The CDR3 contains 14 residues. The CDR3 sequence: CASSALGQNYGYTF. The CDR3 DNA reads TGTGCCAGCAGCGCCCTGGGACAGAACTATGGCTACACCTTC.

The chain links TRBV11-2 to TRBJ2-5; a possible D gene is TRBD1 (6 bases). CDR3 length equals 16 residues. Trimming stripped 2 bases from V and 7 bases from J, with 20 bases between. CDR1 and CDR2 (germline): SGHAT, FQNNGV. In DNA, the CDR3 is TGTGCCAGCAGCTTAAATCCCAGGGGTGCTGGGGGGACCCAGTACTTC. As protein: CASSLNPRGAGGTQYF.

The rearrangement links TRBV6-5 to TRBJ1-4; D perhaps matches TRBD1 (6 bases). With 2 bases removed from V and 5 bases from J, the gap between germline ends came to 9 bases. CDR1 is MNHEY, CDR2 SVGAGI, per germline. The length of the CDR3 is 14 residues. The CDR3 DNA reads as TGTGCCAGCAGTTACCAGGGGCGGAATGAAAAACTGTTTTTT. As protein: CASSYQGRNEKLFF.

The chain has TRBV21-1 and TRBJ2-4. TRBV21-1 is a listed pseudogene. CDR3 length equals 12 residues. CDR3 loop: CASSLRGGFEYF. CDR3 nucleotides: TGTGCCAGCAGCCTCCGAGGGGGGTTTGAGTACTTC.

In this sample, this clone turned up once. The chain carries TRBV27 and TRBJ2-2; D may be TRBD2 (5 bases). This CDR3 spans 16 amino acids. The V and J ends lost 5 bases and 6 bases respectively, with 19 bases between them. Germline CDR1 and CDR2: MNHEY and SMNVEV (reference sequence). As DNA, the CDR3 is TGTGCCAGCAGTCCCCTGGAGGTGCTGCGGTCCGGGGAGCTGTTTTTT. Residues: CASSPLEVLRSGELFF.

This sequence joins TRBV11-2 and TRBJ1-4; D gene unclear. This CDR3 has 14 amino acids. Germline values: CDR1 SGHAT, CDR2 FQNNGV. Trimming stripped 7 bases from V and 2 bases from J, with 11 bases between. The CDR3 DNA reads TGTGCCAGCACGCGAGGGTTGACTAATGAAAAACTGTTTTTT. Amino acid sequence: CASTRGLTNEKLFF.

V is TRBV3-1 (or the pseudogene TRBV3-2) and J is TRBJ1-6; perhaps TRBD1 as D (6 bases). The germline V and J ends were trimmed by 5 bases and 5 bases, with 10 bases remaining between them. This CDR3 comprises 14 residues. The V gene's germline CDR1 is LGHDT and CDR2 YNNKEL (reference sequence). The CDR3 DNA reads TGTGCCAGCAGCGAACAGGGAGATAATTCACCCCTCCACTTT. Amino acids: CASSEQGDNSPLHF.

CDR3 sequence (DNA): TGTGCCAGCAGCCAAAAATTGACAGGGACTAATGAAAAACTGTTTTTT. It encodes CASSQKLTGTNEKLFF. The chain employs TRBV3-1 (or the pseudogene TRBV3-2) and TRBJ1-4; TRBD1 matches at 7 bases. The junction had 5 bases not matched to a gene; V was cut back by 2 bases and J by 2 bases. The CDR3 is 16 amino acids. CDR1 and CDR2 from the germline V gene are LGHDT and YNNKEL (reference sequence).

The V call is TRBV12-3 or TRBV12-4, the J call TRBJ1-1; the D gene is possibly TRBD1 (6 bases). V shed 3 bases and J shed 8 bases, with 13 bases lying between them. This CDR3 is built from 13 residues. CDR3: CASSLIGGKEAFF. CDR3 DNA: TGTGCCAGCAGTTTGATAGGGGGAAAGGAAGCTTTCTTT.

The CDR3 reads CASSQTALTQMNTEAFF. CDR3 DNA: TGTGCCAGCAGCCAGACAGCCCTCACCCAAATGAACACTGAAGCTTTCTTT. This sequence joins TRBV3-1 (or the pseudogene TRBV3-2) and TRBJ1-1; weak D call: TRBD1 (5 bases). Germline V gives CDR1 LGHDT, CDR2 YNNKEL (reference sequence). The CDR3 sequence is 17 residues long. V was clipped by 3 bases and J by 0 bases, with 17 bases between them.

This chain joins TRBV2 and TRBJ1-4; TRBD1 might be the D (6 bases). CDR1 is SNHLY and CDR2 is FYNNEI in the germline V gene. The CDR3 totals 15 residues. Trimming shortened V by 10 bases and J by 4 bases, and 19 bases separated the two germline ends. CDR3 bases: TGTGCCACCGGAACAACAGGGCCGGATAATGAAAAACTGTTTTTT. It translates to CATGTTGPDNEKLFF.

This CDR3 is CASSLTGDMNTEAFF. In DNA, the CDR3 is TGTGCCAGCAGCCTCACAGGGGACATGAACACTGAAGCTTTCTTT. The chain links TRBV3-1 (or the pseudogene TRBV3-2) to TRBJ1-1; 7 bases line up with TRBD1. Trimming at V came to 4 bases and at J to 0 bases, leaving 5 bases not matched to a gene. This CDR3 has 15 residues. CDR1 LGHDT and CDR2 YNNKEL come from the germline V gene (reference sequence).

The V and J genes are TRBV5-1 and TRBJ2-3, with a tentative D call TRBD2 (6 bases). The length of the CDR3 is 17 residues. Trimming removed 0 bases at V and 6 bases at J, with 20 bases between. The germline gives CDR1 SGHRS, CDR2 YFSETQ. This CDR3 reads CASSLGAGSGLADTQYF. Here the CDR3 DNA reads TGCGCCAGCAGCTTGGGCGCAGGGTCGGGGCTAGCGGATACGCAGTATTTT.

The chain employs TRBV6-5 and TRBJ1-1; TRBD1 is a possible D gene (5 bases). V dropped 7 bases and J dropped 0 bases, with 12 bases sitting between them. CDR1 MNHEY and CDR2 SVGAGI come from the germline V gene. This CDR3 is built from 14 residues. In nucleotides, the CDR3 is TGTGCCAGCACGCCAGGGCCTATGAACACTGAAGCTTTCTTT. Protein sequence: CASTPGPMNTEAFF.

The CDR3 sequence is CASSLRGTTDTQYF. In DNA form, the CDR3 reads TGCGCCAGCAGCTTAAGGGGCACCACAGATACGCAGTATTTT. This sequence joins TRBV4-1 and TRBJ2-3; D is possibly TRBD1 (5 bases). V lost 5 bases and J lost 2, with 11 bases in between. The germline CDR1 and CDR2 sequences are MGHRA and YSYEKL. The CDR3 spans 14 residues.

V usage is TRBV24-1 and J usage is TRBJ2-2, with D maybe TRBD2 (5 bases). The CDR3 has 19 residues. V lost 0 bases and J 5 bases, leaving 21 bases between the germline ends. Germline-derived CDR1 and CDR2 are KGHDR and SFDVKD. CDR3 sequence (DNA): TGTGCCACCAGTGATTTGCCCAACTGGGGAGAGCCTAAGACCGGGGAGCTGTTTTTT. Translating it yields CATSDLPNWGEPKTGELFF.

Worth noting for this clone: The germline gene is not matched at one end of the junction; a read error may be the cause. This chain links TRBV6-1 with TRBJ1-6; D is undetermined. This CDR3 has 15 residues. Germline CDR1 MNHNS, CDR2 SASEGT. The DNA of the CDR3 is TGTGCCAGCAGTCAAGCTCAGCCCTATAATTCACCCCTCCACTTT. Translation gives CASSQAQPYNSPLHF.

The rearrangement uses TRBV29-1 and TRBJ2-3; TRBD2 aligns across 9 bases. This CDR3 spans 14 amino acids. Germline CDR1 is SQVTM and CDR2 is ANQGSEA. CDR3 region: CTIRSGGTTDTQYF. The DNA for the CDR3 is TGCACCATCAGAAGCGGGGGGACCACAGATACGCAGTATTTT.

This clone was recorded only once. The genes are TRBV23-1 and TRBJ2-3; unclear D gene. TRBV23-1 is an open reading frame, and its role is uncertain. Trimming took 2 bases from V and 2 from J, leaving 17 bases between them. This CDR3 is built from 17 residues. CDR3: CASSQPLRFLLTDTQYF. As DNA, the CDR3 is TGCGCCAGCAGTCAACCTCTCCGGTTTCTCCTCACAGATACGCAGTATTTT.

With respect to this clone: In the same sample, other DNA sequences code for this CDR3. The chain joins TRBV18 to TRBJ2-3; TRBD2 matches 12 bases. V lost 3 bases, J lost 3 bases, and 4 bases stayed unmatched. Germline CDR1 is KGHSH and CDR2 is LQKENI. The CDR3 extends over 16 amino acids. The DNA for the CDR3 is TGTGCCAGCTCACCCCGACTAGCGGGGGCAACAGATACGCAGTATTTT. It yields the protein CASSPRLAGATDTQYF.

The V call is TRBV29-1, the J call TRBJ2-3; the match to TRBD2 covers 11 bases. The ends lost 8 bases at V and 5 bases at J; junction bases unmatched: 6. The CDR3 consists of 13 residues. Germline-derived CDR1 and CDR2 are SQVTM and ANQGSEA. CDR3 nucleotides: TGCAGCTCACTAGCGGGGGCTGGAGATACGCAGTATTTT. It yields the protein CSSLAGAGDTQYF.